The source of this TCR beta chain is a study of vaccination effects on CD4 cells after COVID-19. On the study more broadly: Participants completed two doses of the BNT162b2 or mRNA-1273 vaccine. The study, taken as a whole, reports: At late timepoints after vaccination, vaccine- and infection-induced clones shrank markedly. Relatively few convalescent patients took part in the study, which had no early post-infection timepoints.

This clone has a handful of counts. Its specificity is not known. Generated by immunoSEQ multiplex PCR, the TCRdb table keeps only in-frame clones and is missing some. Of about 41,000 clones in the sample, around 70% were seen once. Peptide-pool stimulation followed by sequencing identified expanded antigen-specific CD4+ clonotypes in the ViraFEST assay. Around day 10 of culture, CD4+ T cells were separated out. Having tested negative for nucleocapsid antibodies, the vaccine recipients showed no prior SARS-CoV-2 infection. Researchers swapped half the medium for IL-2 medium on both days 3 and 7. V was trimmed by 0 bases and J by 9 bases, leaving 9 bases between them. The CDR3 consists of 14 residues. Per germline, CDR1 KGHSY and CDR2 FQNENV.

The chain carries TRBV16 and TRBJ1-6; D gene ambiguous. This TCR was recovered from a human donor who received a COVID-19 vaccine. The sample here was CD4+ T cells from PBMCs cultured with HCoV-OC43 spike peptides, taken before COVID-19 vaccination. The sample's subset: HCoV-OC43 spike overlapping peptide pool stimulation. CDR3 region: CASSQSGAFSPLHF. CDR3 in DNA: TGTGCCAGCAGCCAATCAGGAGCCTTTTCACCCCTCCACTTT.